The clone carrying this T cell receptor beta chain was seen only a few times. RNA, once extracted, was reverse transcribed into cDNA for use as the sequencing template. This table comes from immunoSEQ multiplex PCR, and its TCRdb copy is limited to in-frame clones, with some not included. The sample shows more than 12,000 clones, roughly three fifths of them seen only once. These data are taken from a study of CD8+ T cells in alopecia areata. CDR3 size: 13 residues. Trimming cost V 1 base and J 1 base, with 4 bases left between them. The germline gives CDR1 KGHSH, CDR2 LQKENI. CD4+ lymphocytes from a handful of patients underwent sorting into CD25+CD127- populations.

The TCR comes from a human donor with alopecia areata. Sequencing used CD4+ Tregs sorted from blood. The chain recombines TRBV18 with TRBJ1-1; D is unclear. The CDR3: CASSPLGNTEAFF. DNA for the CDR3: TGTGCCAGCTCACCACTTGGGAACACTGAAGCTTTCTTT. The full variable domain, its missing parts supplied by reference TRBV18 and TRBJ1-1, is NAGVMQNPRHLVRRRGQEARLRCSPMKGHSHVYWYRQLPEEGLKFMVYLQKENIIDESGMPKERFSAEFPKEGPSILRIQQVVRGDSAAYFCASSPLGNTEAFFGQGTRLTVV.